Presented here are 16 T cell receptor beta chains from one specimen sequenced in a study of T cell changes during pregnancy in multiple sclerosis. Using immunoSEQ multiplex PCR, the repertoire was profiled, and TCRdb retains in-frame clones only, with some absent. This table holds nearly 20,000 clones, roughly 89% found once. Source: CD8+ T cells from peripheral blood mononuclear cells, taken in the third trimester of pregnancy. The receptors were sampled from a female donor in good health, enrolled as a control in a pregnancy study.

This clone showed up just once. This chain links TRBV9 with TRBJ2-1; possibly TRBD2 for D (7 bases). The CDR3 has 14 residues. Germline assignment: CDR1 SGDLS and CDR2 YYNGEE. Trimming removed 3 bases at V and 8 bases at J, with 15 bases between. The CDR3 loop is CASSGGGRWDEQFF. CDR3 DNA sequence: TGTGCCAGCAGCGGGGGGGGGCGCTGGGATGAGCAGTTCTTC.

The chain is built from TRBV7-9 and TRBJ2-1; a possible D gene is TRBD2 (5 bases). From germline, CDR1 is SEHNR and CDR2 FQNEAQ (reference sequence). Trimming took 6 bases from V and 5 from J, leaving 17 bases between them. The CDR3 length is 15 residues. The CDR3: CASSLESGLNNEQFF. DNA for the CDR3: TGTGCCAGCAGTCTAGAATCGGGGTTGAACAATGAGCAGTTCTTC.

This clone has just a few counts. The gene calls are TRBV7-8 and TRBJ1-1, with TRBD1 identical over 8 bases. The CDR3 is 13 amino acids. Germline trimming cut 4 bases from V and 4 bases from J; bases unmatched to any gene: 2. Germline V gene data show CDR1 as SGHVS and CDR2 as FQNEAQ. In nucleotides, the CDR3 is TGTGCCAGCAGCTCCCAGGGGGCCACTGAAGCTTTCTTT. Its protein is CASSSQGATEAFF. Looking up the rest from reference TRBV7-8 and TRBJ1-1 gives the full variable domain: GAGVSQSPRYKVAKRGQDVALRCDPISGHVSLFWYQQALGQGPEFLTYFQNEAQLDKSGLPSDRFFAERPEGSVSTLKIQRTQQEDSAVYLCASSSQGATEAFFGQGTRLTVV.

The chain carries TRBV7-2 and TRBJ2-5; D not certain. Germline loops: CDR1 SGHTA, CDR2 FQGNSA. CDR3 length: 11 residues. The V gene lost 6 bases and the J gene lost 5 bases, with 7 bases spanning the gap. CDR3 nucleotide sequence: TGTGCCAGCAGATCCAGGGAGACCCAGTACTTC. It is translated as CASRSRETQYF.

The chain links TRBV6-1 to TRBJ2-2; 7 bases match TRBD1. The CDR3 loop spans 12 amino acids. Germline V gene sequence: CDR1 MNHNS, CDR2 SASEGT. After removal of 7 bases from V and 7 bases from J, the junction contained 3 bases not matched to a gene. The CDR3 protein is CASNQGVGELFF. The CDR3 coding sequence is TGTGCCAGCAACCAGGGGGTCGGGGAGCTGTTTTTT.

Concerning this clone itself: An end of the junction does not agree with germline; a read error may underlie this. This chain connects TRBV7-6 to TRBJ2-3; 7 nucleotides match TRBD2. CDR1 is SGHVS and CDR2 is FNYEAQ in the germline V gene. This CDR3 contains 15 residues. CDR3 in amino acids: CASSLGGGLADTQYF. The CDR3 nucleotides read TGTGCCAGCAGTTTAGGCGGGGGTCTGGCAGATACGCAGTATTTT.

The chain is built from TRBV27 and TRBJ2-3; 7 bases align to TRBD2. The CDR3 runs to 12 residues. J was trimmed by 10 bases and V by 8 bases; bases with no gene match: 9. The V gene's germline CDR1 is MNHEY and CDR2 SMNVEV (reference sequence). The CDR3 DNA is TGTGCCAGCCGTGAGGGAGGGGATGCGCAGTATTTT. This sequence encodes CASREGGDAQYF.

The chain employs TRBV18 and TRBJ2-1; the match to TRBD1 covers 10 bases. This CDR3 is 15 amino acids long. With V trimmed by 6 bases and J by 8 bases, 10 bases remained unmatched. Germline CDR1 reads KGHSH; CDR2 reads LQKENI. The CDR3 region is CASSPGTGDKDEQFF. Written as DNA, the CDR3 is TGTGCCAGCTCCCCCGGGACAGGGGATAAGGATGAGCAGTTCTTC.

CDR3 amino acids: CASSQDSDIQYF. The DNA of the CDR3 is TGCGCCAGCAGCCAAGACAGTGACATTCAGTACTTC. This chain connects TRBV4-3 to TRBJ2-4; no clear D. V lost 0 bases and J lost 8, with 5 bases in between. The CDR3 runs to 12 residues. Per germline, CDR1 LGHNA and CDR2 YSLEER.

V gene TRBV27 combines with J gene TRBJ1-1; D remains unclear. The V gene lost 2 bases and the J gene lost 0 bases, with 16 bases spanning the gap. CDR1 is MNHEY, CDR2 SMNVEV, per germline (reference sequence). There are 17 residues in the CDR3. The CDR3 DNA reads TGTGCCAGCAGTTTAGGTTTCCCAGGTTGGATGAACACTGAAGCTTTCTTT. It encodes CASSLGFPGWMNTEAFF.

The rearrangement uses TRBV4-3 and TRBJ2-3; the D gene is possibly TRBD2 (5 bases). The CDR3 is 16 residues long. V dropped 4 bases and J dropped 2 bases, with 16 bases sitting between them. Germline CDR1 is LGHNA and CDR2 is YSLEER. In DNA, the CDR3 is TGCGCCAGCAGCCTTCGTAGGACTTCCTCCACAGATACGCAGTATTTT. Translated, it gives CASSLRRTSSTDTQYF.

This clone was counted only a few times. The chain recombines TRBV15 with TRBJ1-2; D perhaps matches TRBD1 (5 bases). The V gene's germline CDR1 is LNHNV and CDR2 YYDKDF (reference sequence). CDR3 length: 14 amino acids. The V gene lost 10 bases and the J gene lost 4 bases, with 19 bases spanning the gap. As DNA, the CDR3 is TGTGCCAGCAGGGCGGGAGGGGATCCCTATGGCTACACCTTC. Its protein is CASRAGGDPYGYTF. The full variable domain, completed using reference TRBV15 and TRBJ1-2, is DAMVIQNPRYQVTQFGKPVTLSCSQTLNHNVMYWYQQKSSQAPKLLFHYYDKDFNNEADTPDNFQSRRPNTSFCFLDIRSPGLGDTAMYLCASRAGGDPYGYTFGSGTRLTVV.

CDR3 sequence (DNA): TGCGCCAGCAGCAAGGGAGGGGATTCCTACAATGAGCAGTTCTTC. This gives the protein CASSKGGDSYNEQFF. V is TRBV4-3 and J is TRBJ2-1; 7 positions match TRBD2. Losses at the gene ends were 5 bases for V and 1 base for J; bases not matched to a gene: 5. The CDR3 sequence is 15 residues long. The V gene's germline CDR1 is LGHNA and CDR2 YSLEER.

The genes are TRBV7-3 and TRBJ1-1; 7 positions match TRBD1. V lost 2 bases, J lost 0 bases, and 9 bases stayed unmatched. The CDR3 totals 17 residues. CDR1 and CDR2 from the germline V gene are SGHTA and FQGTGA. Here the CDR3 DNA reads TGTGCCAGCAGCTTAGCATGGGACAGATTACTGAACACTGAAGCTTTCTTT. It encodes CASSLAWDRLLNTEAFF.

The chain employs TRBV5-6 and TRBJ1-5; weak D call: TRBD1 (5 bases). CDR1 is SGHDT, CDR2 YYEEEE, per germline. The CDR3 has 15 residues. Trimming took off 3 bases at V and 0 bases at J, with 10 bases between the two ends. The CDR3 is CASSWGRNSNQPQHF. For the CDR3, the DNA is TGTGCCAGCAGCTGGGGGAGGAATAGCAATCAGCCCCAGCATTTT.

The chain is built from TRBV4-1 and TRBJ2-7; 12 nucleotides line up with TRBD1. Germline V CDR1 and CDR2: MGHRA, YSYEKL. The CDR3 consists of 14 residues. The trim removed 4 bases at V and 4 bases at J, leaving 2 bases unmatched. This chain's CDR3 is CASSPGQGAYEQYF. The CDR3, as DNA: TGCGCCAGCAGCCCGGGACAGGGGGCGTACGAGCAGTACTTC.